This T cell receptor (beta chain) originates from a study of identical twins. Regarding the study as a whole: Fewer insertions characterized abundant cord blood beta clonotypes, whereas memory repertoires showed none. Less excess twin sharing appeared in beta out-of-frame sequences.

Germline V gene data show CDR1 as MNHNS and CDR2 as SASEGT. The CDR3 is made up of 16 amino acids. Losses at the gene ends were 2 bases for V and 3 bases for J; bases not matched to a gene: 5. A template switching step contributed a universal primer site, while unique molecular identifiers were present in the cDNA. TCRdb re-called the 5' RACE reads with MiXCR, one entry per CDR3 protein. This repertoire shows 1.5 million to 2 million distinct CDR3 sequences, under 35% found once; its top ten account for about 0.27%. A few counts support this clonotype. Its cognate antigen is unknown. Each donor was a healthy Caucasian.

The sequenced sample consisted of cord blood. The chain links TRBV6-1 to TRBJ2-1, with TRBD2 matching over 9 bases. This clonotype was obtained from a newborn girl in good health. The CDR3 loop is CASSERRAGGYNEQFF. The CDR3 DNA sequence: TGTGCCAGCAGTGAAAGGCGAGCGGGGGGCTACAATGAGCAGTTCTTC.